Sequencing of this T cell receptor beta chain was carried out in a study of blood T cells in healthy people across ages. Findings and limits, study-wide: Per million T cells, the diversity of TCR beta decreased roughly linearly as age advanced.

The CDR3 is 14 residues long. With 5 bases removed from V and 3 bases from J, the gap between germline ends came to 10 bases. Germline-derived CDR1 and CDR2 are SGHAT and FQNNGV. A second PCR, run for about 7 to 11 cycles, used a sample-barcoded 5' primer plus a J-beta primer mix. TCRdb re-analysed the 5' RACE reads in MiXCR, keeping a single row per CDR3 protein. The profile covers about 930,000 distinct CDR3 sequences, with 25% to 35% appearing a single time and about a tenth taken by the ten largest. This clonotype has more than one count but fewer than ten. Its target is not known. Caucasian individuals from Russia who were healthy and aged roughly 6 to 95 acted as donors. Samples had at least 6.5 million PBMCs isolated from them. These data were also filed under a second study, of T cells of mothers and their children.

The chain couples TRBV11-2 to TRBJ2-2; D possibly corresponds to TRBD1 (5 bases). This TCR came from a woman in her thirties or forties in good health. The sample taken for sequencing was blood. The CDR3 nucleotides read TGTGCCAGCAGCCGCCAGGGTGACACCGGGGAGCTGTTTTTT. Translation: CASSRQGDTGELFF.